The text below deals with one T cell receptor beta chain. Its antigen is still unknown. Next came a second PCR, run for about 7 to 12 cycles, which used a sample-barcoded 5' primer along with a J-beta primer mix. TCRdb ran MiXCR on the 5' RACE reads and lists one entry per CDR3 protein. The sample has under 950,000 distinct CDR3 sequences, 22% seen once. The data stem from a study of blood T cells in healthy people across ages. Findings of the study overall: CMV status of donors was not determined, possibly confounding expanded clonotype changes. More naive CD4+ cells and higher diversity marked long-lived donors relative to aged donors.

Peripheral blood, about 9.3 milliliters per donor, was collected. The length of the CDR3 is 15 residues. The germline gives CDR1 SGDLS, CDR2 YYNGEE. V was pared by 3 bases and J by 4 bases, with 14 bases between. The gene calls are TRBV9 and TRBJ2-1; weak D call: TRBD2 (5 bases). Source material: blood. This clonotype originated in a man between 65 and 79 years old in good health. CDR3 protein: CASSGGALEYNEQFF. Here the CDR3 DNA reads TGTGCCAGCAGCGGGGGAGCGTTGGAATACAATGAGCAGTTCTTC.